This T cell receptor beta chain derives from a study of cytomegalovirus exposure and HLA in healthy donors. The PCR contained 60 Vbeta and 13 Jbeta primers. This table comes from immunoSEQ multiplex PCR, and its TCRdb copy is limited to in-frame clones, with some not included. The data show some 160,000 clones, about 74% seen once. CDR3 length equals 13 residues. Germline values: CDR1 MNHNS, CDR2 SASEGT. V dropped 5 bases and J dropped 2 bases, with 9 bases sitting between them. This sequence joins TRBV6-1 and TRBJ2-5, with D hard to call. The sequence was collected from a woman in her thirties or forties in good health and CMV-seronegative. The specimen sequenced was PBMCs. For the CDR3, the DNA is TGTGCCAGCAGTACCGACTTGCAAGAGACCCAGTACTTC. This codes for CASSTDLQETQYF.